This record concerns one TCR beta chain sequence. Its antigen is not identified. TCRdb called the 5' RACE reads again in MiXCR, with one record for every CDR3 protein. Of about 600,000 distinct CDR3 sequences detected, about a fifth appear once; the ten largest clones hold roughly 8.1%. The V segment lost 2 bases and the J segment 3 bases; nucleotides outside the gene matches: 6. CDR1 SGHVS and CDR2 FQNEAQ come from the germline V gene. The length of the CDR3 is 16 residues. This entry is derived from a study of T-cell memory formation after mild COVID-19. Study conclusions and caveats: The main location of contracting CD4+ clones was CM and EM, and that of contracting CD8+ clones was EMRA. Day 15 to 85 contracting clones showed balanced CD4/CD8; day 15 to 37 expanders favored CD4+.

The sample was PBMCs or a T cell subset sorted from them (not recorded which). This chain uses TRBV7-8 with TRBJ1-5; TRBD1 agrees at 8 bases. This TCR came from an adult woman who had mild COVID-19 (a few samples of this study predate the infection). Cell type and time point are not known. The chain's CDR3 is CASSLKLTGVNQPQHF. For the CDR3, the DNA is TGTGCCAGCAGCTTAAAGTTGACAGGGGTCAATCAGCCCCAGCATTTT.